One and the same sample provided the 25 T cell receptor beta chains below, sequenced in a study of shared clonotypes between healthy human individuals. The assay was immunoSEQ multiplex PCR, and TCRdb's table has in-frame clones only and misses some. The table shows under 2.5 million clones, with around 93% occurring only once. The sequenced material came from naive CD4+ T cells from PBMCs. Subset defined: CD45RA+ positively selected. These receptors all come from a man younger than 35 in good health. Some clones in this sample may be carry-over from other donors' samples.

The V and J genes are TRBV9 and TRBJ1-1; D is uncertain. CDR1 and CDR2 from the germline V gene are SGDLS and YYNGEE. Trimming took off 0 bases at V and 1 base at J, with 13 bases between the two ends. This CDR3 is 16 amino acids long. CDR3 in DNA: TGTGCCAGCAGCGTAGGTATCCGGCAGACGAACACTGAAGCTTTCTTT. Protein sequence: CASSVGIRQTNTEAFF. Together with reference TRBV9 and TRBJ1-1, the CDR3 gives the full variable domain: DSGVTQTPKHLITATGQRVTLRCSPRSGDLSVYWYQQSLDQGLQFLIQYYNGEERAKGNILERFSAQQFPDLHSELNLSSLELGDSALYFCASSVGIRQTNTEAFFGQGTRLTVV.

This chain connects TRBV7-9 to TRBJ1-1; D may be TRBD1 (6 bases). The V end lost 5 bases, the J end lost 2 bases, and 15 bases lay between the germline ends. CDR1 and CDR2 from the germline V gene are SEHNR and FQNEAQ (reference sequence). CDR3 length: 15 residues. CDR3: CASSEGDTKNTEAFF. The CDR3 nucleotides are TGTGCCAGCAGCGAGGGGGACACCAAAAACACTGAAGCTTTCTTT.

This chain connects TRBV14 to TRBJ2-5, with 9 bases fitting TRBD1. The CDR3 is 15 amino acids. From germline, CDR1 is SGHDN and CDR2 FVKESK. The V segment lost 4 bases and the J segment 5 bases; nucleotides outside the gene matches: 8. CDR3 nucleotide sequence: TGTGCCAGCAGCCGATTACAGGGGGCGGAGGAGACCCAGTACTTC. Encoded protein: CASSRLQGAEETQYF.

The table lists this clone with a count of one. The J gene is TRBJ2-1, the V gene TRBV5-1; unclear D gene. Trimming shortened V by 3 bases and J by 2 bases, and 3 bases separated the two germline ends. The germline V gene has CDR1 SGHRS and CDR2 YFSETQ. CDR3 size: 12 residues. The CDR3 is CASSSTYNEQFF. The CDR3 DNA reads as TGCGCCAGCAGCTCTACCTACAATGAGCAGTTCTTC.

The chain links TRBV28 to TRBJ2-1; 8 bases agree with TRBD2. The germline gives CDR1 MDHEN, CDR2 SYDVKM. V trimming: 6 bases; J trimming: 0 bases; junction bases outside the gene matches: 7. This CDR3 is 16 amino acids long. CDR3 in amino acids: CASRGSGASSYNEQFF. The CDR3 DNA is TGTGCCAGCAGAGGTAGCGGGGCGAGCTCCTACAATGAGCAGTTCTTC.

The chain has TRBV4-3 and TRBJ2-5; TRBD2 agrees at 9 bases. Gene TRBJ2-7 matches the end of the DNA better, so the J call may be wrong. Germline V gives CDR1 LGHNA, CDR2 YSLEER. This CDR3 spans 15 amino acids. The CDR3 sequence is CASSPSGKNSYEQYF. The CDR3 nucleotides are TGCGCCAGCAGTCCTAGCGGGAAGAACTCCTACGAGCAGTACTTC.

The rearrangement joins TRBV28 to TRBJ2-1; no clear D. The V gene's germline CDR1 is MDHEN and CDR2 SYDVKM. Trimming took off 6 bases at V and 10 bases at J, with 19 bases between the two ends. CDR3 size: 14 residues. CDR3 coding DNA: TGTGCCAGCAGCCAGACTTTTAATACGGAAGAGCAGTTCTTC. Translated, it gives CASSQTFNTEEQFF.

The V and J genes are TRBV4-2 and TRBJ1-2; 7 bases fit TRBD1. The CDR3 totals 17 residues. With 0 bases clipped from V and 4 bases from J, the junction kept 11 bases outside the gene matches. Germline V gene data show CDR1 as LGHNA and CDR2 as YNFKEQ. The CDR3 region is CASSQDVMRGPSYGYTF. The CDR3 DNA reads TGTGCCAGCAGCCAAGATGTAATGAGGGGGCCAAGCTATGGCTACACCTTC.

This sequence joins TRBV5-1 and TRBJ1-1; 9 bases align to TRBD1. V was pared by 0 bases and J by 10 bases, with 13 bases of the junction left unmatched. Germline V gene sequence: CDR1 SGHRS, CDR2 YFSETQ. The CDR3 sequence is 16 residues long. Here the CDR3 reads CASSLVNRDRVMRAFF. Here the CDR3 DNA reads TGCGCCAGCAGCTTGGTTAACCGGGACAGGGTAATGCGAGCTTTCTTT.

This chain links TRBV6-1 with TRBJ1-1; no clear D gene. The CDR3 totals 15 residues. Germline V gene data show CDR1 as MNHNS and CDR2 as SASEGT. V gave up 2 bases and J gave up 11 bases, with 21 bases separating them. The CDR3 coding sequence is TGTGCCAGCAGTGAATTTTCGCTCGGCTATGAGTCTGCTTTCTTT. It codes for CASSEFSLGYESAFF.

The J gene is TRBJ2-7, the V gene TRBV28; D gene uncertain. V lost 3 bases and J 5 bases, leaving 17 bases between the germline ends. The CDR3 runs to 15 residues. Germline lookup yields CDR1 MDHEN and CDR2 SYDVKM. The CDR3 region is CASSFGWQFKDEQYF. CDR3 bases: TGTGCCAGCAGTTTTGGTTGGCAGTTCAAGGACGAGCAGTACTTC.

On this clone: Relative to the germline gene, one junction end is altered; a read error may explain this. The chain has TRBV7-9 and TRBJ2-7, with a possible D match to TRBD2 (5 bases). Germline V CDR1 and CDR2: SEHNR, FQNEAQ (reference sequence). This CDR3 is 12 amino acids long. This CDR3 reads CASSLGAGGPNF. The CDR3 DNA follows: TGTGCCAGCAGCTTAGGTGCGGGCGGGCCCAACTTC.

The J gene is TRBJ1-2, the V gene TRBV28; 9 positions agree with TRBD1. The CDR3 sequence is 16 residues long. V gave up 3 bases and J gave up 7 bases; unmatched junction bases: 12. Germline V gene data show CDR1 as MDHEN and CDR2 as SYDVKM. The DNA of the CDR3 is TGTGCCAGCAGTTTCCTGGGGACAGGGATTTCTGTTGGCTACACCTTC. As protein: CASSFLGTGISVGYTF.

J is TRBJ2-1 and V is TRBV11-2; D perhaps matches TRBD2 (5 bases). Trimming shortened V by 5 bases and J by 8 bases, and 22 bases separated the two germline ends. The CDR3 runs 16 residues. Germline V gene data show CDR1 as SGHAT and CDR2 as FQNNGV. DNA of the CDR3: TGTGCCAGCAGCCTTGGTCGCGGCGGTATCGGGGATGAGCAGTTCTTC. Protein: CASSLGRGGIGDEQFF.

This clone was recorded once. V and J are TRBV19 and TRBJ2-7; perhaps TRBD1 as D (5 bases). Looked up from germline, CDR1 is LNHDA and CDR2 is SQIVND (reference sequence). V lost 4 bases and J 2 bases, leaving 9 bases between the germline ends. The CDR3 extends over 13 amino acids. The chain's CDR3 is CASSRGNAYEQYF. The CDR3 bases are TGTGCCAGTAGTAGGGGCAACGCCTACGAGCAGTACTTC.

V gene TRBV7-8 combines with J gene TRBJ2-2; TRBD1 matches 7 bases. This CDR3 spans 16 amino acids. V lost 3 bases, J lost 1 base, and 5 bases stayed unmatched. Germline lookup yields CDR1 SGHVS and CDR2 FQNEAQ. The CDR3 is CASSFEGGVNTGELFF. CDR3 coding DNA: TGTGCCAGCAGCTTTGAAGGGGGCGTGAACACCGGGGAGCTGTTTTTT.

V is TRBV30 and J is TRBJ2-3, with 8 bases matching TRBD2. Looked up from germline, CDR1 is GTSNPN and CDR2 is SVGIG (reference sequence). The J segment lost 7 bases and the V segment lost 3 bases, leaving 9 bases of the junction unmatched. This CDR3 has 14 amino acids. The CDR3 protein is CAWREAGALHTQYF. DNA of the CDR3: TGTGCCTGGAGGGAAGCGGGAGCGTTGCATACGCAGTATTTT.

The rearrangement links TRBV14 to TRBJ1-1, with D possibly being TRBD1 (5 bases). The V gene's germline CDR1 is SGHDN and CDR2 FVKESK. V lost 4 bases and J 5 bases, leaving 11 bases between the germline ends. This CDR3 is built from 13 residues. CDR3 nucleotides: TGTGCCAGCAGCCTTGCGGGACGGACTGAAGCTTTCTTT. Residues: CASSLAGRTEAFF.

V gene TRBV28 combines with J gene TRBJ1-2; D remains unclear. The CDR3 is 14 amino acids. The germline CDR1 and CDR2 sequences are MDHEN and SYDVKM. The V and J ends lost 5 bases and 4 bases respectively, with 14 bases between them. The DNA for the CDR3 is TGTGCCAGCAGTCCGCCGACCGGCGTCTATGGCTACACCTTC. This translates into CASSPPTGVYGYTF.

The genes are TRBV5-4 and TRBJ2-2; 9 bases match TRBD2. This CDR3 is 16 amino acids long. The ends lost 0 bases at V and 4 bases at J; junction bases unmatched: 4. Germline lookup yields CDR1 SGHNT and CDR2 YYREEE (reference sequence). This chain's CDR3 is CASSLEVAGVTGELFF. CDR3 in DNA: TGTGCCAGCAGCTTGGAGGTAGCGGGAGTCACCGGGGAGCTGTTTTTT.

The chain links TRBV11-2 to TRBJ1-5; TRBD1 agrees at 8 bases. The CDR3 totals 17 residues. Germline V gives CDR1 SGHAT, CDR2 FQNNGV. V was clipped by 5 bases and J by 3 bases; unmatched bases: 12. The CDR3 sequence is CASSIGTTGVNNQPQHF. CDR3 coding DNA: TGTGCCAGCAGCATAGGGACGACAGGGGTTAACAATCAGCCCCAGCATTTT.

The chain recombines TRBV6-4 with TRBJ2-3; TRBD2 is a possible D gene (6 bases). Deletions cut 3 bases from V and 0 bases from J, with 13 bases between. Germline V gives CDR1 MRHNA, CDR2 SNTAGT. This CDR3 region has 16 residues. The CDR3 reads CASSESGRTSTDTQYF. As DNA, the CDR3 is TGTGCCAGCAGTGAGAGCGGGCGCACTAGCACAGATACGCAGTATTTT.

This clone was counted a single time. J is TRBJ2-2 and V is TRBV18; 11 nucleotides agree with TRBD1. The junction had 3 bases not matched to a gene; V was cut back by 5 bases and J by 4 bases. The CDR3 extends over 15 amino acids. Looked up from germline, CDR1 is KGHSH and CDR2 is LQKENI. The CDR3 DNA reads TGTGCCAGCTCAAGCGGGACAGGGGGCACCGGGGAGCTGTTTTTT. Translation: CASSSGTGGTGELFF.

The genes are TRBV5-1 and TRBJ2-3; no clear D. The CDR3 has 14 amino acids. V lost 2 bases and J 2 bases, leaving 9 bases between the germline ends. Germline assignment: CDR1 SGHRS and CDR2 YFSETQ. CDR3 in DNA: TGCGCCAGCAGCTTAGGGTCTATCACAGATACGCAGTATTTT. Its translation is CASSLGSITDTQYF.

The chain employs TRBV29-1 and TRBJ2-3; 11 nucleotides match TRBD2. The CDR3 is 14 amino acids. Germline loops: CDR1 SQVTM, CDR2 ANQGSEA. Unmatched junction bases numbered 7, after V lost 5 bases and J lost 6 bases. CDR3 nucleotide sequence: TGCAGCGTTACTAGCGGGAGTTGGGGGGATACGCAGTATTTT. Protein product: CSVTSGSWGDTQYF.